The source of this TCR beta chain is a study of shared clonotypes between healthy human individuals. An assay was performed, and its level was deep. Sorted-subset replicate PCR reactions were performed with about 200 ng DNA, corresponding to tens of thousands of T cell genomes. Sequencing was performed with immunoSEQ multiplex PCR; in TCRdb, only in-frame clones are kept and a portion is missing. The sample records about 2.4 million clones, 80% to 95% being singletons. The V end lost 1 base, the J end lost 6 bases, and 6 bases lay between the germline ends. CDR1 and CDR2 from the germline V gene are SGHAT and FQNNGV. There are 13 residues in the CDR3.

The chain has TRBV11-2 and TRBJ2-2, with D hard to call. The clonotype comes from a man younger than 35 in good health. Some clones in this sample may be carry-over from other donors' samples. The specimen was naive CD4+ T cells from PBMCs. This sample's subset: CD45RA+ positively selected. CDR3 DNA sequence: TGTGCCAGCAGCTTAGCTCTGGCCGGGGAGCTGTTTTTT. Translating it yields CASSLALAGELFF.